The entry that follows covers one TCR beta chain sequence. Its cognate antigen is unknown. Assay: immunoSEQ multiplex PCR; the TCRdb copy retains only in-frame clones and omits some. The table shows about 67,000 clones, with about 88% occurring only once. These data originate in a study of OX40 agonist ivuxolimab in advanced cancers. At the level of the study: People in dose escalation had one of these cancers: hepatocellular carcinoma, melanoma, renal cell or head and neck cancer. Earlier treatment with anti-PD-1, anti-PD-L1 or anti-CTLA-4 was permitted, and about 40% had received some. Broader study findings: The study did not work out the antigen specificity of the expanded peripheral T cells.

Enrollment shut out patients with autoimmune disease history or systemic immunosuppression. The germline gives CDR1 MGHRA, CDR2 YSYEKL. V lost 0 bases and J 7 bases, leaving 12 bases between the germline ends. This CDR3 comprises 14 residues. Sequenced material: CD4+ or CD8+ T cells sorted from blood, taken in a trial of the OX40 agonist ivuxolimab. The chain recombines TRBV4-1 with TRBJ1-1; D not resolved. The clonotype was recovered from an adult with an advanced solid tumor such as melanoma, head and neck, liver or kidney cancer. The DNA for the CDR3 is TGCGCCAGCAGCCAAGATCTTTCCTGGGGTGAAGCTTTCTTT. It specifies CASSQDLSWGEAFF.